A single TCR beta chain is shown here with its context. A few counts support this clone. Its antigen is not yet known. Base qualities are not provided; no much larger clone lies one nucleotide away. The High Capacity cDNA Reverse Transcription Kit was used to reverse transcribe all of the isolated RNA, meaning that expressed TCRB transcripts were what got sequenced. Naive, central memory and regulatory T cell samples underwent deep immunoSEQ sequencing, averaging around 3.6 million total reads per sample. After sorted cells were lysed in RLT buffer, RNA was extracted with DNase-treated RNeasy Micro or Mini kits, with the choice depending on cell number. Each cell subset was processed separately to prevent cross-contamination, with patient and healthy donor samples processed together. The immunoSEQ multiplex PCR was used to amplify TCRB sequences from cDNA, yielding 87-bp fragments that span the CDR3 region. The amplicons were sequenced using the Illumina HiSeq platform. Per the authors' processing: Synthetic template baselines were used to correct PCR bias computationally, reads within Hamming distance 2 were collapsed together, and singletons that could not be merged were discarded. Reads were aligned against IMGT to assign V, D and J genes, CDR3 length and insertions or deletions at six rearrangement sites. Within each subset, clonotype counts were normalized to sorted cell number, after which true diversity and Gini coefficients were computed with the tcR R package. The overlap coefficient, calculated on TCRB nucleotide sequences, was used to measure repertoire sharing. As a proxy for the pre-selection repertoire, out-of-frame TCRB sequences from naive cells were analyzed. The table comes from immuneACCESS by way of TCRdb, which keeps in-frame sequences with V and J called. Part of the clones is missing from these tables; in studies checked, under half for an unresolved V gene and the rest for unknown reasons. The DNA was the basis for D and trimming; V, J and clone size are from that table. The sample table holds under 850,000 clones, of which under 15% were seen once. In total, the top ten clones hold approximately 0.022% of the sample.

The CDR3 numbers 14 residues from cysteine through phenylalanine. Left in the record is the CDR3 DNA by itself, 42 bases read in frame from the first base. Trimming takes 2 bases from V and 8 bases from J, and the germline ends sit 15 bases apart. From a lookup of the germline V gene, CDR1 and CDR2 are KGHSH and LQKENI. Each donor gave one peripheral blood draw, roughly 110 mL on average, collected into heparinised tubes. A BD FACSAria II was used to sort naive, central memory, regulatory and stem cell-like memory CD4+ T cells with a panel that included CD45RO, CCR7, CD25, CD127, CD95 and CD27. Every sorted population had a purity above 95%. Right away, PBMCs were isolated by Lymphoprep density gradient centrifugation and were stained directly, with no culture step. So that batch effects would be minimized, each experiment stained and sorted samples in pairs, pairing one healthy donor with one patient.

This entry is derived from a study of beta chain features in type 1 diabetes (dated by TCRdb to 2017 to 2018). In the study overall: Mean age, gender distribution, total cell number and subset yield did not differ between patients and healthy donors. Across all samples, approximately 98,000,000 sorted cells were examined, and cell number per subset correlated strongly with RNA yield. In the study, TCRB repertoires of sorted circulating CD4+ T cell subsets from recently diagnosed type 1 diabetes patients were compared with those of matched healthy donors. Regulatory and stem cell-like memory subsets were obtained from only 8 patients and about eight healthy donors, while naive and central memory subsets were obtained from all 30 or so donors. General study outcomes and caveats: A moderate but significant shortening of TCRB CDR3 length was observed in type 1 diabetes patients in all four CD4+ subsets. PCR might favor shorter templates, but patient and control samples were amplified and corrected together, so any skew would affect both groups equally. Because cDNA rather than genomic DNA was sequenced, highly expressing activated cells could have been over-represented, although no difference in activation and CD3 levels was found between groups. HLA sub-analyses involved small numbers of individuals, so any influence of HLA type on TCRB rearrangement remained unresolved. Fewer insertions and more nucleotide deletions at VDJ recombination sites were observed in patients with type 1 diabetes, implying thymic rearrangement abnormalities. Naive, central memory and regulatory TCRB repertoires appeared more similar among patients than among healthy donors.

This clonotype originated in a young man with type 1 diabetes. Recombination joined TRBV18 with TRBJ1-2; the D gene remains uncertain. The sequencing sample was made of naive CD4+ T cells from blood. The label giving this sample's cell subset or site can be read as: true naive CD4+ T cells. The DNA sequence is given as TGTGCCAGCTCACCATACGAACAAGACGGGGGCTACACCTTC. It specifies CASSPYEQDGGYTF. The full variable domain, completed from the reference TRBV18 and TRBJ1-2 proteins outside the CDR3, reads NAGVMQNPRHLVRRRGQEARLRCSPMKGHSHVYWYRQLPEEGLKFMVYLQKENIIDESGMPKERFSAEFPKEGPSILRIQQVVRGDSAAYFCASSPYEQDGGYTFGSGTRLTVV.